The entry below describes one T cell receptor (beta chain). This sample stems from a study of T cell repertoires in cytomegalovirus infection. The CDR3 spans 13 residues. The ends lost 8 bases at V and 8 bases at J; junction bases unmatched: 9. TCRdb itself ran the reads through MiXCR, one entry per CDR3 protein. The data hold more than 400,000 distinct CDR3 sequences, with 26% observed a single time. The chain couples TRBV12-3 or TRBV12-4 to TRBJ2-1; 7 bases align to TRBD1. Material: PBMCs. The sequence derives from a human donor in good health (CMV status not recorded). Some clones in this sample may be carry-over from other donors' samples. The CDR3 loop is CASGQDSPDEQFF. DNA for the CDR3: TGTGCCAGCGGACAGGACAGTCCCGATGAGCAGTTCTTC.